This T cell receptor (beta chain) was sequenced for a study of T-cell reconstitution after alpha-beta-depleted transplantation in children. Study-wide findings and caveats: Several hundred expanded graft clones reportedly were the source of alpha-beta T cells about two months after transplant. Some patients' high day-60 TCRbeta diversity was attributed to recipient cells surviving conditioning.

A few counts support this clonotype. The antigen remains undetermined. The authors prepared the TCRbeta library with unique molecular identifiers. TCRdb reprocessed the PCR reads with MiXCR, giving one entry per CDR3 protein. The sample lists approximately 800,000 distinct CDR3 sequences, 15% to 20% occurring once. The CDR3 is made up of 15 amino acids. Trimming cost V 3 bases and J 9 bases; bases outside gene matches: 11. Germline CDR1 is DFQATT and CDR2 is SNEGSKA (reference sequence). The clonotype was recovered from a male patient aged 10 to 17 who had a stem cell transplant for acute lymphoblastic leukemia, so the T cells may come from the graft donor. J is TRBJ2-1 and V is TRBV20-1; the match to TRBD2 covers 10 bases. Sequenced material: PBMCs, mostly from graft donor cells, taken 360 days after TCRalphabeta/CD19-depleted stem cell transplant. CDR3 coding DNA: TGCAGTGCTAGCCTGACTAGCGGGCACAGGAGTGAGCAGTTCTTC. Protein product: CSASLTSGHRSEQFF.